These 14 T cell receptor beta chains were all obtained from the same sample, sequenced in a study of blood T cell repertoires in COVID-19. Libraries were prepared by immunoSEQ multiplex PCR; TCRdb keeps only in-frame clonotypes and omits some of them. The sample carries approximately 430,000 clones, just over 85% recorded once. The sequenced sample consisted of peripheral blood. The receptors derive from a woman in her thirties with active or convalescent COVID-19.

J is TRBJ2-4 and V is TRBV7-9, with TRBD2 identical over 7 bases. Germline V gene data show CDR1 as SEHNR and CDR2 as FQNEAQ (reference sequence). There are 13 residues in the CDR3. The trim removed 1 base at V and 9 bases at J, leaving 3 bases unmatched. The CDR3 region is CASSLGAGVIQYF. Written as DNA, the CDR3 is TGTGCCAGCAGCTTAGGGGCGGGGGTCATTCAGTACTTC.

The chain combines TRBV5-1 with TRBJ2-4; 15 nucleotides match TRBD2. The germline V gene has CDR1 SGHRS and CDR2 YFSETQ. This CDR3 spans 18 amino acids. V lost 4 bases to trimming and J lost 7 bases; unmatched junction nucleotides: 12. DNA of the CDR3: TGCGCCAGCAGCCGCGGGACTAGCGGGGGGATCGGCGGTAACATTCAGTACTTC. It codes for CASSRGTSGGIGGNIQYF.

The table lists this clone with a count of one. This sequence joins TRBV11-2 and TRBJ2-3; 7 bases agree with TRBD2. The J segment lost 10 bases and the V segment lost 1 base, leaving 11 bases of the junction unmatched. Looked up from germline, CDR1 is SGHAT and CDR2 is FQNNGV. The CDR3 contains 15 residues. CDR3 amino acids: CASSLVAGGGRAQYF. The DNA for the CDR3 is TGTGCCAGCAGCTTAGTTGCGGGCGGGGGACGAGCGCAGTATTTT.

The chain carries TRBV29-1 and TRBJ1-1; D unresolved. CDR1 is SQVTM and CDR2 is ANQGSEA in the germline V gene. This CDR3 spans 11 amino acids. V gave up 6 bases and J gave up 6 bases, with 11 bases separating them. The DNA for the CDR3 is TGCAGCGTCGCCGGGTCCGCTGAAGCTTTCTTT. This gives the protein CSVAGSAEAFF.

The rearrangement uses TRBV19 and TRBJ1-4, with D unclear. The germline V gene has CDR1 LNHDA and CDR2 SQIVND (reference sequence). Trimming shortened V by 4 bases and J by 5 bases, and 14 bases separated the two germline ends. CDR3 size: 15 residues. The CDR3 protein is CASSSLDSLNEKLFF. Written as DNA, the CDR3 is TGTGCCAGTAGTAGTTTGGACTCATTAAATGAAAAACTGTTTTTT. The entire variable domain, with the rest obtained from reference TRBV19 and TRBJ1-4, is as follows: DGGITQSPKYLFRKEGQNVTLSCEQNLNHDAMYWYRQDPGQGLRLIYYSQIVNDFQKGDIAEGYSVSREKKESFPLTVTSAQKNPTAFYLCASSSLDSLNEKLFFGSGTQLSVL.

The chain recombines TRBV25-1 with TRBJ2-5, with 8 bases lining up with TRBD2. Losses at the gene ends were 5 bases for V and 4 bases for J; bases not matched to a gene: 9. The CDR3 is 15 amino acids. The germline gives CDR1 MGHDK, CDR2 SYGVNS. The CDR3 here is CASSLGTLAGETQYF. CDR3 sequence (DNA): TGTGCCAGCAGTCTGGGGACGCTAGCGGGAGAGACCCAGTACTTC.

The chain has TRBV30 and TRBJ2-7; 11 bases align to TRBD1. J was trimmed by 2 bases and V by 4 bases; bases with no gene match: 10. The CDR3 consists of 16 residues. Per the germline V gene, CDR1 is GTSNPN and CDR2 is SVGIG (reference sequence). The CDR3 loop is CAWNNIRDRGTYEQYF. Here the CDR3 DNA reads TGTGCCTGGAATAATATCCGGGACAGGGGGACCTACGAGCAGTACTTC.

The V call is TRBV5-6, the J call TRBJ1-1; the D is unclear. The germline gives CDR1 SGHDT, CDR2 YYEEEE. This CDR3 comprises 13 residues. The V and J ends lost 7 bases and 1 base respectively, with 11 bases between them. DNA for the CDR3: TGTGCCAGCGTCGCGCAAGCGAACACTGAAGCTTTCTTT. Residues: CASVAQANTEAFF.

The CDR3, as DNA: TGTGCCAGCAGCTGGGGACAGTCTAACTATGGCTACACCTTC. Protein sequence: CASSWGQSNYGYTF. The chain carries TRBV7-2 and TRBJ1-2, with TRBD1 identical over 7 bases. The germline V gene has CDR1 SGHTA and CDR2 FQGNSA. The CDR3 is 14 residues long. V was pared by 4 bases and J by 0 bases, with 2 bases of the junction left unmatched.

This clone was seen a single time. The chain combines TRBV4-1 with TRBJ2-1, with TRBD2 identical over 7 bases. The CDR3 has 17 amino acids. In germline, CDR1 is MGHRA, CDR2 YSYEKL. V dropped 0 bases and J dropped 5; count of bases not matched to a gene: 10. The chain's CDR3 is CASSQELELASNNEQFF. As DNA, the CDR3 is TGCGCCAGCAGCCAAGAGTTGGAACTAGCGAGCAACAATGAGCAGTTCTTC.

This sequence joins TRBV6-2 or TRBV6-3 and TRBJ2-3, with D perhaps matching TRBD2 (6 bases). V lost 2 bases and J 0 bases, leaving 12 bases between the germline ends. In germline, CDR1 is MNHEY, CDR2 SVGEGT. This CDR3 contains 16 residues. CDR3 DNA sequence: TGTGCCAGCAGTTACATTAGGGCGGGGAGCACAGATACGCAGTATTTT. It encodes CASSYIRAGSTDTQYF.

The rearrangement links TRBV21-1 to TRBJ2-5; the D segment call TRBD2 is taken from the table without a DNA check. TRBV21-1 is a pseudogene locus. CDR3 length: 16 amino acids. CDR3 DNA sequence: TGTGCCAGCAGCAAAGGGCAAGCAGAGGATAAGGAGACCCAGTACTTC. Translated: CASSKGQAEDKETQYF.

The chain's CDR3 is CASSLLGGEPQHF. DNA of the CDR3: TGTGCCAGCAGTTTATTGGGGGGGGAGCCCCAGCATTTT. The genes are TRBV27 and TRBJ1-5, with TRBD1 as a possible D gene (5 bases). The CDR3 length is 13 residues. V lost 1 base, J lost 8 bases, and 9 bases lay in between. Germline assignment: CDR1 MNHEY and CDR2 SMNVEV (reference sequence).

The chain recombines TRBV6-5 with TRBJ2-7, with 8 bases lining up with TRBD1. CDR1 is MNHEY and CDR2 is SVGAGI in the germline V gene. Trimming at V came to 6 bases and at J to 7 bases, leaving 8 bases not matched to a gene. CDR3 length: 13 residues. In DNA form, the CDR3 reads TGTGCCAGCAGAGGACAGGGTCCCTGGGAGCAGTACTTC. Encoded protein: CASRGQGPWEQYF.